This T cell receptor (beta chain) was captured by sequencing in a study of T-cell memory formation after mild COVID-19. The study's findings and limits: Prior to infection, memory already included some responding clones, suggesting cross-reactive memory joined. Of the contracting clones, CD4+ ones lay mainly in CM and EM, and CD8+ ones in EMRA. Clones that shrank (day 15 to 85) were balanced CD4/CD8, whereas later expanders leaned CD4+.

TCRdb used MiXCR to reprocess the 5' RACE reads, holding one entry per CDR3 protein. The sample lists under 300,000 distinct CDR3 sequences, less than 9.5% occurring once. With regard to this clonotype: Its antigen is unidentified.

The CDR3 has 14 amino acids. Trimming stripped 1 base from V and 4 bases from J, with 10 bases between. The germline V gene has CDR1 SEHNR and CDR2 FQNEAQ (reference sequence). Material: PBMCs or a T cell subset sorted from them (not recorded which). This clonotype was sampled from a man between 18 and 35 years old who had mild COVID-19 (a few samples of this study predate the infection). Cell type and time point are not known. This chain links TRBV7-9 with TRBJ2-5, with a weak D call TRBD2 (5 bases). CDR3 in amino acids: CASSLGGLSETQYF. In nucleotides, the CDR3 is TGTGCCAGCAGCTTAGGAGGGCTATCAGAGACCCAGTACTTC.